This paragraph reports one T cell receptor (beta chain). This entry belongs to a study of blood T cell repertoires in COVID-19. Clones were read by immunoSEQ multiplex PCR, and TCRdb kept only the in-frame ones, dropping some. Among roughly 200,000 clones listed, roughly 85% were seen once. Participants had their cohort set by participant-reported clinical history. Germline CDR1 reads MNHEY; CDR2 reads SMNVEV (reference sequence). The V end was cut by 3 bases, the J end by 2 bases, with 7 bases between. The CDR3 is 14 residues long. Sequenced input: PBMCs or T cells enriched from blood (not recorded which). The chain couples TRBV27 to TRBJ2-2, with D unclear. This sequence was found in a man aged 40-49 years who had recovered from COVID-19. CDR3 residues: CASSFGDNTGELFF. The CDR3 DNA reads as TGTGCCAGCAGTTTCGGTGATAACACCGGGGAGCTGTTTTTT.